Listed below are T cell receptor beta chains from one sample, sequenced in a study of T cells in Graves' hyperthyroidism and ophthalmopathy. Via MiXCR, TCRdb re-called the multiplex PCR reads, giving one row per CDR3 protein. The sample contains 400,000 or so distinct CDR3 sequences, about 14% of which appear only once. The specimen was blood. All receptors come from a man aged 50-59 years with Graves' ophthalmopathy. CDR3s include the opening cysteine and the closing phenylalanine or tryptophan. A D gene is named only where the DNA matches it firmly. Only some rows state a clone size, as once, few, many or a class for expanded clones.

clone_size: many; j_call: TRBJ1-1; d_call: .; v_call: TRBV29-1; cdr3_nt: TGCAGCGTTAAGGGACTGAGGAACACTGAAGCTTTCTTT; cdr3_aa: CSVKGLRNTEAFF
clone_size: many; j_call: TRBJ2-5; d_call: TRBD2; v_call: TRBV5-1; cdr3_nt: TGTGCCAGCAGTCCAGGACTAGCGGGAGTTGAGACCCAGTACTTC; cdr3_aa: CASSPGLAGVETQYF
clone_size: many; j_call: TRBJ2-1; d_call: TRBD1; v_call: TRBV11-2; cdr3_nt: TGTGCCAGCAGCTTAAACCCGGGACAGGACAATGAGCAGTTCTTC; cdr3_aa: CASSLNPGQDNEQFF
clone_size: .; j_call: TRBJ2-2; d_call: .; v_call: TRBV7-9; cdr3_nt: TGTGCCAGCAGCCCTGGACTCAACCAGGGCACCGGGGAGCTGTTTTTT; cdr3_aa: CASSPGLNQGTGELFF
clone_size: many; j_call: TRBJ2-1; d_call: TRBD1; v_call: TRBV20-1; cdr3_nt: TGCAGTGCTAGGGGGATGGGACAGGGTTACAATGAGCAGTTCTTC; cdr3_aa: CSARGMGQGYNEQFF
clone_size: many; j_call: TRBJ2-1; d_call: TRBD2; v_call: TRBV20-1; cdr3_nt: TGCAGTGCTAGAGACGGACTAGCGGTCAACAATGAGCAGTTCTTC; cdr3_aa: CSARDGLAVNNEQFF
clone_size: many; j_call: TRBJ2-5; d_call: TRBD2; v_call: TRBV18; cdr3_nt: TGTGCCAGCTCACCACTAGCGTCTAGCGGTGGAGAGACCCAGTACTTC; cdr3_aa: CASSPLASSGGETQYF
clone_size: many; j_call: TRBJ1-6; d_call: .; v_call: TRBV7-3; cdr3_nt: TGTGCCAGCAGCTTAACAGGGCCCCCTCGGTATTCACCCCTCCACTTT; cdr3_aa: CASSLTGPPRYSPLHF
clone_size: few; j_call: TRBJ2-2; d_call: .; v_call: TRBV9; cdr3_nt: TGTGCCAGCAGCGTACGAACGAACACCGGGGAGCTGTTTTTT; cdr3_aa: CASSVRTNTGELFF
clone_size: .; j_call: TRBJ2-1; d_call: .; v_call: TRBV6-6; cdr3_nt: TGTGCCAGCAGTTACTCGAACTACAATGAGCAGTTCTTC; cdr3_aa: CASSYSNYNEQFF
clone_size: many; j_call: TRBJ2-1; d_call: .; v_call: TRBV11-3; cdr3_nt: TGTGCCAGCAGGGCTCAGGGAGGTGAGCAGTTCTTC; cdr3_aa: CASRAQGGEQFF
clone_size: many; j_call: TRBJ1-2; d_call: .; v_call: TRBV30; cdr3_nt: TGTGCCTGGAGCGCGGTGGGCCCTGGCTACACCTTC; cdr3_aa: CAWSAVGPGYTF
clone_size: few; j_call: TRBJ2-5; d_call: TRBD2; v_call: TRBV7-7; cdr3_nt: TGTGCTAGCAGCTTAGTAGCGGGGTCCCAAGAGACCCAGTACTTC; cdr3_aa: CASSLVAGSQETQYF
clone_size: .; j_call: TRBJ2-7; d_call: .; v_call: TRBV4-1; cdr3_nt: TGCGCCAGCAGCGACCGGGACGGAAGCTACGAGCAGTACTTC; cdr3_aa: CASSDRDGSYEQYF
clone_size: .; j_call: TRBJ2-5; d_call: TRBD2; v_call: TRBV20-1; cdr3_nt: TGCAGTGCCCAGCTAGCGGGAGGGAACTTTGGGGAGACCCAGTACTTC; cdr3_aa: CSAQLAGGNFGETQYF
clone_size: few; j_call: TRBJ2-2; d_call: TRBD2; v_call: TRBV12-3/TRBV12-4; cdr3_nt: TGTGCCAGCAGGGCCTCTAGCGGGAGTGGGGGGGAGCTGTTTTTT; cdr3_aa: CASRASSGSGGELFF
clone_size: many; j_call: TRBJ2-1; d_call: .; v_call: TRBV20-1; cdr3_nt: TGCAGTGCTACTGAGCGAAGCTCCTACAATGAGCAGTTCTTC; cdr3_aa: CSATERSSYNEQFF